The clone carrying this T cell receptor (beta chain) turned up a few times. Its antigen is currently unknown. CDR3 length: 18 residues. Deletions cut 2 bases from V and 2 bases from J, with 20 bases between. CDR1 is MGHRA and CDR2 is YSYEKL in the germline V gene. Genomic DNA of unsorted samples came from roughly 90 million PBMCs. Deep-level settings were used for running the assay. The table came from immunoSEQ multiplex PCR; TCRdb's copy has only in-frame clones and leaves some out. The sample carries about half a million clones, around 73% recorded once. These data come from a study of shared clonotypes between healthy human individuals. Study observations and caveats: Read depth was anticipated to influence clonotype sharing among donors.

The receptor's source is a woman aged 40 to 55 in good health. Some clones in this sample may be carry-over from other donors' samples. V is TRBV4-1 and J is TRBJ2-3; D may be TRBD1 or TRBD2 (6 bases each). The sample consisted of PBMCs. The CDR3 is CASSQWLQGQRVTDTQYF. The CDR3 DNA reads TGCGCCAGCAGCCAATGGTTACAAGGACAGCGGGTCACAGATACGCAGTATTTT.